The 2 T cell receptor beta chains given below trace back to one sample, sequenced in a study of a mutant IDH1 vaccine in newly diagnosed glioma. Libraries were prepared by immunoSEQ multiplex PCR; TCRdb keeps only in-frame clonotypes and omits some of them. The sample yields some 15,000 clones, around 87% seen once. Time point specified: baseline, week 1 (first vaccination visit). The sample's treatment: pre-vaccination baseline after standard-of-care therapy. The starting material was PBMCs, obtained from a glioma patient treated with radiotherapy, temozolomide or both. The receptors here all came from a middle-aged woman with glioma. Some clones in this sample may be carry-over from other donors' samples.

The gene calls are TRBV7-2 and TRBJ2-5, with D tentatively TRBD2 (6 bases). Trimming left V 1 base short and J 1 base short, with 10 bases between. CDR3 length: 15 residues. Germline V lookup: CDR1 SGHTA, CDR2 FQGNSA. The DNA of the CDR3 is TGTGCCAGCAGCTTAGGCTTAGCGGTCCAAGAGACCCAGTACTTC. It yields the protein CASSLGLAVQETQYF.

This chain connects TRBV4-1 to TRBJ1-4, with D perhaps matching TRBD1 (6 bases). The germline gives CDR1 MGHRA, CDR2 YSYEKL. Between the trimmed V and J ends, which lost 0 bases and 7 bases, there was a span of 9 bases. The CDR3 consists of 14 residues. CDR3 sequence: CASSQDQGSEKLFF. In DNA, the CDR3 is TGCGCCAGCAGCCAAGACCAGGGGAGTGAAAAACTGTTTTTT.